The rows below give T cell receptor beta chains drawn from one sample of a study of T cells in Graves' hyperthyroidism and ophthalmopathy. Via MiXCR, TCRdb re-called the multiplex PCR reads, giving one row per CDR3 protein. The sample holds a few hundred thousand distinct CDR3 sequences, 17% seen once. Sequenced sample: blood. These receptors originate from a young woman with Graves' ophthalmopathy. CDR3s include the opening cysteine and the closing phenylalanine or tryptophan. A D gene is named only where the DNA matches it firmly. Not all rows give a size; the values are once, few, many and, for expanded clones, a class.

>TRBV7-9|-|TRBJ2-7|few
TGTGCAGCAGCTTCCAAGCCCTCCAGGCCTCACAGCTACGAGCAGTACTTC
CAAASKPSRPHSYEQYF
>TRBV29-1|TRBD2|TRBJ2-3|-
TGCAGCGTTGTGACGCCGTTGGGGACTAGCGGGAGGGGTTTGGATACGCAGTATTTT
CSVVTPLGTSGRGLDTQYF
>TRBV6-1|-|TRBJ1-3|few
TGTGCCAGCAGGCCCAGTGATAAGATCCTCTCTGGAAACACCATATATTTT
CASRPSDKILSGNTIYF
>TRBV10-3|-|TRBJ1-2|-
TGTGCCATCATGGGGGGAACGGACTATGGCTACACCTTC
CAIMGGTDYGYTF
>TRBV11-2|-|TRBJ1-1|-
TGTGCCAGCAGCTTAGCGACGGGGAGGTATACTGAAGCTTTCTTT
CASSLATGRYTEAFF
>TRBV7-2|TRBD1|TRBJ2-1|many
TGTGCCAGCAGCTCCACAGGGGGGTATGAGCAGTTCTTC
CASSSTGGYEQFF
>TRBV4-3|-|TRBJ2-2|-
TGCGCCAGCAGAAGGACAGTGAACACCGGGGAGCTGTTTTTT
CASRRTVNTGELFF
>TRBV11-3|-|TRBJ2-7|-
TGTGCCAGCAGCTTAGATGTGGGGTTGGAGCAGTACTTC
CASSLDVGLEQYF
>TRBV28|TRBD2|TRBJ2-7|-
TGTGCCAGCAGCTTGGGTTCTAGCGGGGGGAACGAGCAGTACTTC
CASSLGSSGGNEQYF
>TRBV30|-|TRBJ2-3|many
TGTGCCTGGAGTGTATCTAGCCCAGATACGCAGTATTTT
CAWSVSSPDTQYF
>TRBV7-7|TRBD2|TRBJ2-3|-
TGTGCTAGCAGCCCACTTGCGGGGGGGGCGGATACGCAGTATTTT
CASSPLAGGADTQYF
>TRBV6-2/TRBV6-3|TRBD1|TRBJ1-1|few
TGTGCCAGCAGTTACGAAGGGACAGGGAACACTGAAGCTTTCTTT
CASSYEGTGNTEAFF
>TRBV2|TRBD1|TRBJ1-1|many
TGTGCCAGCAGGGAATCAGGGGGCGTTGGGAACACTGAAGCTTTCTTT
CASRESGGVGNTEAFF
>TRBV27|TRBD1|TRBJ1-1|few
TGTGCCAGCGGGAGGGGGCTAGCGGACACTGAAGCTTTCTTT
CASGRGLADTEAFF
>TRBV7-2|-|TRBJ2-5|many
TGTGCCAGCAGCTTAGCTTACAGGGCGGGGGAGACCCAGTACTTC
CASSLAYRAGETQYF
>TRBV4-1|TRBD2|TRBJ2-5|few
TGCGCCAGCAGCCAAGACGGAAGCGGGAGGGGACAGACCCAGTACTTC
CASSQDGSGRGQTQYF